The T cell receptor beta chain described here comes from a study of radiotherapy plus CTLA-4 blockade in lung cancer. Turning to the study itself: Disease control was present in 30% to 35% of patients, and objective responses in approximately 20%.

The CDR3 is 15 residues long. Germline assignment: CDR1 WNHNN and CDR2 SYGVQD (reference sequence). The V segment lost 8 bases and the J segment 7 bases; nucleotides outside the gene matches: 14. Assay used: immunoSEQ multiplex PCR; TCRdb lists only in-frame clones, some missing. The sample consists of 65,000 to 100,000 clones, around 86% of them appearing once. The clonotype comes from a human donor with non-small cell lung cancer who had stable disease on radiotherapy plus ipilimumab. V and J are TRBV10-1 and TRBJ2-1; 7 nucleotides match TRBD1. Sequenced material: peripheral blood, taken from a patient treated with radiotherapy plus ipilimumab. For the CDR3, the DNA is TGCGCCAGCCCACCTACAGGGGAGTTGGGGAATGAGCAGTTCTTC. This translates into CASPPTGELGNEQFF.